A selection of T cell receptor beta chains follows, all from one sample in a study of somatic mutations in cytotoxic T cells in rheumatoid arthritis. Generated by immunoSEQ multiplex PCR, the TCRdb table keeps only in-frame clones and is missing some. The table lists 21,000 or so clones, 65% to 85% of them singletons, with 3.5% to 4.5% in the top ten. Sequencing was performed on CD8+ T cells sorted from blood. The receptors were sampled from an adult with rheumatoid arthritis. Both conserved end residues are part of each CDR3.

J gene,V gene,CDR3 protein
TRBJ1-5,TRBV27,CASSPNMRAQPQHF
TRBJ2-6,TRBV27,CASSLSWVWDYGANVLTF
TRBJ2-5,TRBV2,CASSHKGQRQETQYF
TRBJ2-4,TRBV7-8,CASSGPRDGNIQYF
TRBJ1-5,TRBV27,CASSSGGPQHF
TRBJ1-3,TRBV6-5,CASSYKPDGGNTIYF
TRBJ2-7,TRBV27,CASSPDGHEQYF
TRBJ2-1,TRBV5-4,CASSLAHEQFF
TRBJ1-5,TRBV6-5,CASSPRQDSNQPQHF
TRBJ2-1,TRBV19,CASSIVGSGGHNEQFF
TRBJ2-3,TRBV7-9,CASSPAGQGITDTQYF
TRBJ1-2,TRBV9,CASSAQGLNYGYTF
TRBJ1-2,TRBV18,CASLQEYYGYTF
TRBJ1-1,TRBV27,CASSKIGAGAFF
TRBJ2-1,TRBV5-4,CASSLDRDPYNEQFF
TRBJ2-1,TRBV4-2,CASSQGTGGYNEQFF
TRBJ2-7,TRBV6-1,CASTREVTGRYEQYF
TRBJ2-7,TRBV4-1,CASSQVRTGGDEQYF
TRBJ2-7,TRBV27,CASSFEPHYEQYF
TRBJ2-1,TRBV19,CASSLNPGGRYNEQFF
TRBJ2-5,TRBV11-2,CASSLAQETQYF
TRBJ2-2,TRBV19,CASSIAQGRTGELFF
TRBJ2-3,TRBV4-2,CASRQGYTDTQYF
TRBJ2-7,TRBV7-6,CASSWTDSSYEQYF